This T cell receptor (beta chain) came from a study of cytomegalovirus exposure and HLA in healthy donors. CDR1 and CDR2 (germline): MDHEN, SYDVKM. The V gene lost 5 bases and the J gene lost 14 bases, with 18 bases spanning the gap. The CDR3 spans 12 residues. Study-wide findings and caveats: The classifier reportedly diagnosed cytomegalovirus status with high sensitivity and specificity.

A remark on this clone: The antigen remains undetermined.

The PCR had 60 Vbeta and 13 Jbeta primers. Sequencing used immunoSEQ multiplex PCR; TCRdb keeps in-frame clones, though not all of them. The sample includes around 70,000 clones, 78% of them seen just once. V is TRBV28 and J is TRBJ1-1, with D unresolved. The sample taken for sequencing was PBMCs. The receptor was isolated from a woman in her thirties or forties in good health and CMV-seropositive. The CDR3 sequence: CASSPPKGSGFF. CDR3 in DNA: TGTGCCAGCAGTCCCCCCAAAGGTTCGGGGTTCTTT.